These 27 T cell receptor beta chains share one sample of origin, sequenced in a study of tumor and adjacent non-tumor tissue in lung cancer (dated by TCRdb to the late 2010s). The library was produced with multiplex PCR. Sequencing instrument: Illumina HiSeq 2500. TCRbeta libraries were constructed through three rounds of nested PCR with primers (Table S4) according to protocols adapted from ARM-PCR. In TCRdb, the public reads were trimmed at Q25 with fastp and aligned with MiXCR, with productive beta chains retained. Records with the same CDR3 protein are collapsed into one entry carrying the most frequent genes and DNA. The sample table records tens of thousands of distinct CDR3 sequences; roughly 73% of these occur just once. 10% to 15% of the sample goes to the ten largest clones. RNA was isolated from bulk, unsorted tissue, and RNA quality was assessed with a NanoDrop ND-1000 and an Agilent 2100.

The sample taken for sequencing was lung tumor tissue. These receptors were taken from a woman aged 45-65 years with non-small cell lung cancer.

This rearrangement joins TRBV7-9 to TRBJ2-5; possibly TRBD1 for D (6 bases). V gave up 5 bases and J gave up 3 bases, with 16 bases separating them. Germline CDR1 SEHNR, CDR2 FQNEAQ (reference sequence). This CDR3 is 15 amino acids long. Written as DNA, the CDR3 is TGTGCCAGCAGCACAAGACGACAGGAGAAAGAGACCCAGTACTTC. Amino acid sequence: CASSTRRQEKETQYF. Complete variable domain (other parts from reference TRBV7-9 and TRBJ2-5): DTGVSQNPRHKITKRGQNVTFRCDPISEHNRLYWYRQTLGQGPEFLTYFQNEAQLEKSRLLSDRFSAERPKGSFSTLEIQRTEQGDSAMYLCASSTRRQEKETQYFGPGTRLLVL.

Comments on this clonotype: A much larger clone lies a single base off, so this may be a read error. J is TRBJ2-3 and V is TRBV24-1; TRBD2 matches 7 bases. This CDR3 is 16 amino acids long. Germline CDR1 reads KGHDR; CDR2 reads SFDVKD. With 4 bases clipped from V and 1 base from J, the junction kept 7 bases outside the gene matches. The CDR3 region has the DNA TGTGCCACCAGTGAACCGGGACTAAGCGGCACAGATACGCAGTATTTT. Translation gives CATSEPGLSGTDTQYF.

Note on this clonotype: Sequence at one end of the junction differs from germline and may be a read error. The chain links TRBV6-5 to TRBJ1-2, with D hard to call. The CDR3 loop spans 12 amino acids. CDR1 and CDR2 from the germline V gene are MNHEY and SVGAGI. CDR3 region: CVSLWANYGYTF. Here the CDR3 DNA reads TGTGTCAGCCTGTGGGCGAACTATGGCTACACCTTC.

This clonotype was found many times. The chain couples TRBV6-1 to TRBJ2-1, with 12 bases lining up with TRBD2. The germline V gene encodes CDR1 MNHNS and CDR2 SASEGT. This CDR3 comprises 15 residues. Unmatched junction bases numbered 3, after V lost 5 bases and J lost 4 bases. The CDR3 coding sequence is TGTGCCAGCAGTTCTCTAGCGGGAGGGTACAATGAGCAGTTCTTC. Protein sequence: CASSSLAGGYNEQFF.

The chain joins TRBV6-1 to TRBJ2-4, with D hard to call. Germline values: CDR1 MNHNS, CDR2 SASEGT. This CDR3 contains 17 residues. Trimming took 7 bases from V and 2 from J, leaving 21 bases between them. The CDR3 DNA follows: TGTGCCAGCAACTTCGAGGCCTGGGAACATACCAAAAACATTCAGTACTTC. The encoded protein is CASNFEAWEHTKNIQYF.

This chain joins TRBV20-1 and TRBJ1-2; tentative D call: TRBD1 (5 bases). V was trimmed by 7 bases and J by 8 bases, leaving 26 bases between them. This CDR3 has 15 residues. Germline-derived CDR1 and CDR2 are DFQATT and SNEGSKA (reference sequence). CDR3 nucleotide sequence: TGCAGTGTTAGGGATGGGGCATCCGCCGATGGAGGCTACACCTTC. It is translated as CSVRDGASADGGYTF.

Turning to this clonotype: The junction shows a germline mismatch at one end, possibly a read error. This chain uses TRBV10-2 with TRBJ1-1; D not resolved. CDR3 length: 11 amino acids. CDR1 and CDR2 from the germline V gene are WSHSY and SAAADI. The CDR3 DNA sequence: TGTGCCAGCAACCACAACACTGAAGCTTTCTTT. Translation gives CASNHNTEAFF.

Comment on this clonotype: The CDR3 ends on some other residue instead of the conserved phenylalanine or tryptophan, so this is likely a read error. Written as DNA, the CDR3 is TGCGCCAACAGCCAACCCGGGACGAACTACTACGAGCAGTACCTC. Amino acids: CANSQPGTNYYEQYL. J is TRBJ2-7 and V is TRBV4-1; D tentatively reads TRBD1 or TRBD2 (5 bases each). The CDR3 is 15 residues long. Germline V gene data show CDR1 as MGHRA and CDR2 as YSYEKL.

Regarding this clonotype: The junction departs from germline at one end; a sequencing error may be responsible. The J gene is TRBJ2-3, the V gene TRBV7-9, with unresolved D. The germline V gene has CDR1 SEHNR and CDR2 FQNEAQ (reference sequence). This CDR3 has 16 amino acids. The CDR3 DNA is TGTGCCAGCGGCCGTCCGGGCAGACTCACCACAGACACGCAGTATTTT. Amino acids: CASGRPGRLTTDTQYF.

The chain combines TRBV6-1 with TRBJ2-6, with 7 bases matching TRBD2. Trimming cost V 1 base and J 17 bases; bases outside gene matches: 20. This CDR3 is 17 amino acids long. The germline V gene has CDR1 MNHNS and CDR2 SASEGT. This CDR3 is CASSEVGGDVGANIMTF. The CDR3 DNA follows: TGTGCCAGCAGTGAAGTGGGAGGGGATGTTGGGGCCAACATCATGACTTTC.

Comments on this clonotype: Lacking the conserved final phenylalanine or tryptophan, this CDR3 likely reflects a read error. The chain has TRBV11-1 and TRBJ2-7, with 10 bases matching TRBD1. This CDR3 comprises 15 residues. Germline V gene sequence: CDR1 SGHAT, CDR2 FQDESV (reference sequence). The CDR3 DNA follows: TGTGCCAGCAACGGGACAGGGGCGGCCTCCTACGAACAGTACTTG. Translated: CASNGTGAASYEQYL.

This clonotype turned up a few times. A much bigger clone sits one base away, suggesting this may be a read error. In DNA form, the CDR3 reads TGCGCCAGCAGCTTGGAGGGCTCTGAATCTTTCTTT. Translation gives CASSLEGSESFF. The V call is TRBV5-1, the J call TRBJ1-1; D not resolved. This CDR3 is built from 12 residues. Germline V gene data show CDR1 as SGHRS and CDR2 as YFSETQ.

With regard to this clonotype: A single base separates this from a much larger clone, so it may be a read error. The CDR3: CSATGTSGDASTDTQYF. CDR3 sequence (DNA): TGCAGTGCCACAGGGACTAGCGGGGACGCTAGCACAGATACGCAGTATTTT. The rearrangement uses TRBV20-1 and TRBJ2-3; 13 positions agree with TRBD2. This CDR3 spans 17 amino acids. Germline loops: CDR1 DFQATT, CDR2 SNEGSKA (reference sequence). J was trimmed by 0 bases and V by 6 bases; bases with no gene match: 9.

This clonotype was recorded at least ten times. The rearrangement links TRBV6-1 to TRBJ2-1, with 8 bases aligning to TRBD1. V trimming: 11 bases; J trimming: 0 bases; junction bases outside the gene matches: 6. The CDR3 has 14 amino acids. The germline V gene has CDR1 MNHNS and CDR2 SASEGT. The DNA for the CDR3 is TGTGCCGCCTACAGGGGGGACTCCTACAATGAGCAGTTCTTC. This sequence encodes CAAYRGDSYNEQFF.

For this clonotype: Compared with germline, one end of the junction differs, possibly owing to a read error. The CDR3 loop reads CAISESVSGKTIYF. CDR3 nucleotides: TGTGCCATCAGTGAGTCAGTTTCTGGAAAAACCATATATTTT. The V and J genes are TRBV10-3 and TRBJ1-3; D gene unclear. CDR1 is ENHRY and CDR2 is SYGVKD in the germline V gene. This CDR3 is built from 14 residues.

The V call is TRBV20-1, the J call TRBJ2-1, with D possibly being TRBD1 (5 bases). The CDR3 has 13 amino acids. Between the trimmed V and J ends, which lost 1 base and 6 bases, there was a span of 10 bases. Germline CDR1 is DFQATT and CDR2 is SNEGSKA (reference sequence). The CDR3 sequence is CSARGTTRNEQFF. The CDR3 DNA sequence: TGCAGTGCTAGAGGGACAACTCGCAATGAGCAGTTCTTC.

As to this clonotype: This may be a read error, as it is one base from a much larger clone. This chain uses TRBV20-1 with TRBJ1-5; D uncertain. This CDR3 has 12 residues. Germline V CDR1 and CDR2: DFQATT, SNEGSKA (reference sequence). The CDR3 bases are TGCAATGCTAGTCCCCGAGGGCAGCCCCAGCATTTT. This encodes CNASPRGQPQHF.

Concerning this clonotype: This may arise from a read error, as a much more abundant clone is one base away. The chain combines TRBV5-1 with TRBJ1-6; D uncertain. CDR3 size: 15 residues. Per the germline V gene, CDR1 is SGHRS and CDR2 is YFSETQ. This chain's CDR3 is CASNLEAGYNSPLHF. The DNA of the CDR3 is TGCGCCAGCAACTTGGAGGCAGGCTATAATTCACCCCTCCACTTT. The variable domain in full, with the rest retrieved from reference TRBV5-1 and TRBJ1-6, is KAGVTQTPRYLIKTRGQQVTLSCSPISGHRSVSWYQQTPGQGLQFLFEYFSETQRNKGNFPGRFSGRQFSNSRSEMNVSTLELGDSALYLCASNLEAGYNSPLHFGNGTRLTVT.

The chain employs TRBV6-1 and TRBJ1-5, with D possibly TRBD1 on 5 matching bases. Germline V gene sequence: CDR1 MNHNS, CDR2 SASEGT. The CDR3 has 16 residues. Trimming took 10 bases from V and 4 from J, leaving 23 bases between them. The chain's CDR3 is CANSLPRGLENQPQHF. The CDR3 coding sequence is TGTGCCAACAGCCTCCCAAGGGGCCTCGAGAATCAGCCCCAGCATTTT.

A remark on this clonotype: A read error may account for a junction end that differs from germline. The CDR3 nucleotides are TGTACCAGTAGTTACGGGACAAACTCCTACAATGAGCAGTTCTTC. Encoded protein: CTSSYGTNSYNEQFF. This rearrangement joins TRBV6-5 to TRBJ2-1; perhaps TRBD1 as D (6 bases). The length of the CDR3 is 15 residues. Germline loops: CDR1 MNHEY, CDR2 SVGAGI.

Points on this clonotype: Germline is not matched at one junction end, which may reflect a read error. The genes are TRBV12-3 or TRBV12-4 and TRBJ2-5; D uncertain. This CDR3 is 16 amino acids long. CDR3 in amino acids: CASSFYQAGRREAQYF. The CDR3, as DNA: TGTGCCAGCAGTTTTTATCAGGCTGGTAGACGAGAGGCCCAGTACTTC.

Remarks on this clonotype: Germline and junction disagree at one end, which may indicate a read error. The CDR3 DNA reads TGTGCCCGGAGTCGCCTAGCGGGAGTCATCGCCGGGGAGCTGTTTTTT. The encoded protein is CARSRLAGVIAGELFF. The chain couples TRBV30 to TRBJ2-2, with 10 bases matching TRBD2. Germline assignment: CDR1 GTSNPN and CDR2 SVGIG (reference sequence). The length of the CDR3 is 16 residues. Full variable domain (rest looked up from reference TRBV30 and TRBJ2-2): SQTIHQWPATLVQPVGSPLSLECTVEGTSNPNLYWYRQAAGRGLQLLFYSVGIGQISSEVPQNLSASRPQDRQFILSSKKLLLSDSGFYLCARSRLAGVIAGELFFGEGSRLTVL.

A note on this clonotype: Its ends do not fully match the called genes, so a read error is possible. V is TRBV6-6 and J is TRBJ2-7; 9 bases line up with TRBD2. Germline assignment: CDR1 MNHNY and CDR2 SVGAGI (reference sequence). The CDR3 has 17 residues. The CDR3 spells CVSSYPFQAGGGYEQYF. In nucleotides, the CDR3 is TGTGTCAGCAGTTACCCGTTCCAAGCGGGAGGTGGTTACGAGCAGTACTTC.

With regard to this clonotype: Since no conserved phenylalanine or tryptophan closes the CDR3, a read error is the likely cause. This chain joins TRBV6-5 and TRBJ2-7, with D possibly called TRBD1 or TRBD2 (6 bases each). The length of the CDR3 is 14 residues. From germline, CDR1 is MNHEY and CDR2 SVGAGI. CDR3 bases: TGTGCCAGCAGTTGGGGGCGGGGTCCCTATGAGCAGTACCTC. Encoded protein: CASSWGRGPYEQYL.

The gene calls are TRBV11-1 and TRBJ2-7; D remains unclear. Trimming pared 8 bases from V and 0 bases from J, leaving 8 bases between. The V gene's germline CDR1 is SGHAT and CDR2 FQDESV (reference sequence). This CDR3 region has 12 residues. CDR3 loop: CASCPDSYEQYF. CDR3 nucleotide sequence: TGTGCCAGCTGCCCTGACTCCTACGAGCAGTACTTC.

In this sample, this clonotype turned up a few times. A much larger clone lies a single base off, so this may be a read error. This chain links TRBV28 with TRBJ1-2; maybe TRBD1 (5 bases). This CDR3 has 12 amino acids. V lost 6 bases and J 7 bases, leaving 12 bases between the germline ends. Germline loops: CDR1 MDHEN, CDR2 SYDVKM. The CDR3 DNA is TGTGCCAGCAGGGAAGGGGTGGGTGGCTACACCTTC. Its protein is CASREGVGGYTF.

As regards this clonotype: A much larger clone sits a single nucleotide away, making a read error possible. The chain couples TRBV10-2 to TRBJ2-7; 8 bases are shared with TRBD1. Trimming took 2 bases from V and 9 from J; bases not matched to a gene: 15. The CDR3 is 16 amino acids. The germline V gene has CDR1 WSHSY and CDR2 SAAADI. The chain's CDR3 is CASSEGVTGVTTRQYF. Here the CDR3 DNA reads TGCGCCAGCAGTGAGGGGGTGACAGGGGTTACTACGAGGCAGTACTTC.